The source of this T cell receptor beta chain is a study of CD8+CD57+ T cells in acquired aplastic anemia (dated by TCRdb to between 2017 and 2018). Study-wide context: A mean of approximately 3 ug of DNA, ranging from roughly 0.18 to 30 ug, was extracted from sorted CD4+ and CD8+ cells. For healthy donor samples, the average read count was around 9.8 million for CD4+ cells and 11 million to 13 million for CD8+ cells. The research as a whole found: Although twenty-nine CD8+ CDR3 sequences were shared by patients and controls, these sequences appeared highly expressed in patients and within the immunodominant clones of patients. Patients and healthy controls showed no significant difference in CD8+ Simpson's diversity (P=0.060).

The study deep-sequenced TCR repertoires of sorted CD4+ and CD8+ blood T cells from severe aplastic anemia patients and healthy subjects. Ficoll-Paque density gradient centrifugation was used to isolate peripheral blood mononuclear cells. CD4+ and CD8+ T cells were sorted by FACS or magnetic beads before DNA extraction. Genomic DNA served as template for TCR beta VDJ combination and CDR3 sequence profiling. TCR repertoire sequencing was run on an Illumina HiSeq 2000. As for the authors' bioinformatics: Repertoires were assessed using TRBV/TRBJ rearrangement plots, CDR3 size and DJ length profiles, and Simpson's diversity index. The most abundant DNA sequence in the deep sequencing data was defined as the immunodominant clone. CDR3 amino acid sequences were checked for sharing between subjects and were compared against published repertoires and the VDJdb database. The public sequencing data were trimmed at Q25 with fastp and processed into clonotypes with MiXCR by TCRdb, which kept only in-frame beta chains. Under each unique CDR3 protein, matching rows form one entry showing the most common genes and DNA. Clone size and V and J calls follow TCRdb, not the original study. In all, the sample holds approximately 98,000 distinct CDR3 sequences, and about half of those were seen once. The top ten clonotypes cover 30% to 40% of the sample.

According to the germline V gene (reference sequence), CDR1 reads DFQATT and CDR2 reads SNEGSKA. The CDR3 has 8 residues if both end residues are counted. As to this clonotype: Which antigen it targets is not known. The conserved phenylalanine or tryptophan is not found at the CDR3 terminus, so this likely reflects a read error. The DNA is left out, because the CDR3 cannot be placed on it with certainty; the CDR3 is given as TCRdb lists it.

Specimen: sorted CD4+, CD8+, or CD8+CD57+ T cells (not recorded which) from PBMCs. Recombination connected TRBV20-1 to TRBJ2-7. The TCR comes from a human donor in good health, serving as a control. This receptor carries the CDR3 CSARWQDI.